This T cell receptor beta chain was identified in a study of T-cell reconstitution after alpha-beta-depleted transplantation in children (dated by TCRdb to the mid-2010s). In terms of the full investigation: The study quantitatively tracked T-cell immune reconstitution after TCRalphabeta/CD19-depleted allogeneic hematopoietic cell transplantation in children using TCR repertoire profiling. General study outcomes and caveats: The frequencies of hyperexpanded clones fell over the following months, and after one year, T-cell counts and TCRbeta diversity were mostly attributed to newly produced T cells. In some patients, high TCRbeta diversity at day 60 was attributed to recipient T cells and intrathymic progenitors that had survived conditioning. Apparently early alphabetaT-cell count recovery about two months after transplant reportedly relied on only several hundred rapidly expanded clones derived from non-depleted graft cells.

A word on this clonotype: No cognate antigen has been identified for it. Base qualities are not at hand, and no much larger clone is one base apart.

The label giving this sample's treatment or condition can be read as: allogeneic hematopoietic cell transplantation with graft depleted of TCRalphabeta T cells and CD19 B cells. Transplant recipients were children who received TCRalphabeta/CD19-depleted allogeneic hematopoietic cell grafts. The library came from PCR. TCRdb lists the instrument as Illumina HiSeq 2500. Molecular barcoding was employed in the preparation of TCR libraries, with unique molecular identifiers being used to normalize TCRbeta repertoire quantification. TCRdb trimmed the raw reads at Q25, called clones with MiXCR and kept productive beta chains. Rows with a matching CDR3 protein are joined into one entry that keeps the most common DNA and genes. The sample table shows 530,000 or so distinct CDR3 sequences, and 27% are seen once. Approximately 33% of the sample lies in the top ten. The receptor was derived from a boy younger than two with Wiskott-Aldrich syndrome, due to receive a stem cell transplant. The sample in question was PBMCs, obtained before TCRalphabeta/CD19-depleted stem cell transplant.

Here is the DNA: TGTGCCAGCACAAACAGACAGGGGGCATACACCGGGGAGCTGTTTTTT. Translated, this gives CASTNRQGAYTGELFF. Here the chain combines TRBV6-1 and TRBJ2-2; 10 nucleotides in the junction match TRBD1. After removal of 7 bases from V and 3 bases from J, the junction retains 8 bases not matched to a gene. The CDR3, from cysteine to phenylalanine, totals 16 residues. Kept here is only the CDR3 DNA, which spans 48 bases and is read in frame from base 1. From a lookup of the germline V gene, CDR1 and CDR2 are MNHNS and SASEGT.